This is a list of T cell receptor beta chains from one sample in a study of blood T cell repertoires in COVID-19. Assay: immunoSEQ multiplex PCR; the TCRdb copy retains only in-frame clones and omits some. The sample records 5,700 or so clones, about four fifths being singletons. Sample: peripheral blood. The receptor set was obtained from a human donor with active COVID-19. The donor label of this sample is uncertain. CDR3s include the opening cysteine and the closing phenylalanine or tryptophan. D genes are given only for firm matches. Part of the rows lack a size; the others show once, few, many or a class for expanded clones.

TGTGCCAGCAGTTTAATCCAGGGAAGGGGCACAGATACGCAGTATTTT	CASSLIQGRGTDTQYF	TRBJ2-3	-	-	TRBV28
TGTGCCAGCAGCGTACCGGGACAGGGGGTCTCTGGGGCCAACGTCCTGACTTTC	CASSVPGQGVSGANVLTF	TRBJ2-6	TRBD1	-	TRBV5-6
TGTGCCAGCAGCGCGGGATCAAACTATGGCTACACCTTC	CASSAGSNYGYTF	TRBJ1-2	-	-	TRBV13
TGTGCCAGCAGTGAATATAGGGAGCTGTTTTTT	CASSEYRELFF	TRBJ2-2	-	-	TRBV25-1
TGCGCCAGCAGCTTATCAACCCCGACAGTCCTCCCCGTTACGCAGTATTTT	CASSLSTPTVLPVTQYF	TRBJ2-3	-	-	TRBV5-1
TGTGCCAGCAGAGACCGGGACAGGTCATATAGCAATCAGCCCCAGCATTTT	CASRDRDRSYSNQPQHF	TRBJ1-5	TRBD1	-	TRBV28
TGCGCCAGCAGCCCAGGGGTACTCTCTGGAAACACCATATATTTT	CASSPGVLSGNTIYF	TRBJ1-3	-	few	TRBV4-3
TGTGCCACCAGACGCGGCTCTGGAAACACCATATATTTT	CATRRGSGNTIYF	TRBJ1-3	-	-	TRBV11-1
TGCGCCAGCAGCATCGGGACTAGTGGAGGGAATGAGCAGTTCTTC	CASSIGTSGGNEQFF	TRBJ2-1	TRBD2	-	TRBV5-1
TGTGCCAGCAGCAGACAGGGGGCCCGCACCTACGAGCAGTACTTC	CASSRQGARTYEQYF	TRBJ2-7	TRBD1	-	TRBV5-6
TGCGCCAGCAGCCCGGGACAGCCCTGGGAGACCCAGTACTTC	CASSPGQPWETQYF	TRBJ2-5	TRBD1	-	TRBV5-1